This T cell receptor beta chain was obtained from a study of cytomegalovirus exposure and HLA in healthy donors. PCR used 60 Vbeta primers and 13 Jbeta primers. Libraries were prepared by immunoSEQ multiplex PCR; TCRdb keeps only in-frame clonotypes and omits some of them. The sample carries some 190,000 clones, about four fifths recorded once. Points on this clone: The antigen remains undetermined.

Study-wide results and limits: A later analysis linked a missense variant in DCLRE1C to the trimming of TCR beta V and J genes. Rare sequences made up most TCRs, while some public TCRs were found in many donors. It was likely that a cluster of highly shared sequence variants was a sequencing artifact.

This CDR3 contains 14 residues. V lost 1 base and J 6 bases, leaving 13 bases between the germline ends. Germline V CDR1 and CDR2: SGHDT, YYEEEE. Material: PBMCs. The chain has TRBV5-6 and TRBJ1-1; TRBD1 is a possible D gene (5 bases). The origin of this receptor is a female donor in good health and CMV-seronegative. For the CDR3, the DNA is TGTGCCAGCAGCTTGTCTGTCAGGGCGTCTGAAGCTTTCTTT. Protein: CASSLSVRASEAFF.